This TCR beta chain is drawn from a study of T cell responses to AZD1222 COVID-19 vaccine. Only a few counts were recorded for this clone. The CDR3 has 14 amino acids. J gave up 2 bases and V 4 bases, and 4 bases lay outside the gene matches. Germline values: CDR1 MNHEY, CDR2 SMNVEV (reference sequence). Here immunoSEQ multiplex PCR was the method, and the copy in TCRdb shows in-frame clones only, minus some. The sample holds around 97,000 clones; about 90% are singletons and the top ten take roughly 22%. The specimen comprised peripheral blood, sampled on day 0 of AZD1222 vaccination. This receptor was taken from an adult in good health. The chain combines TRBV27 with TRBJ1-2, with 7 positions matching TRBD1. CDR3 loop: CASSSGTVNYGYTF. CDR3 DNA sequence: TGTGCCAGCAGTTCCGGGACAGTAAACTATGGCTACACCTTC.